This T cell receptor (beta chain) was identified during a study of shared clonotypes between healthy human individuals. The study, taken as a whole, reports: Among a handful of donors, roughly 5% of naive CD4 clonotypes were found in common.

Trimming left V 6 bases short and J 0 bases short, with 12 bases between. The germline gives CDR1 MNHEY, CDR2 SMNVEV (reference sequence). The CDR3 has 15 amino acids. The repertoire was sequenced with immunoSEQ multiplex PCR; TCRdb's copy has only in-frame clones and lacks some. In the table there are 180,000 or so clones, 85% to 95% of which are singletons. A note on this clone: As yet, its antigen is unknown.

This TCR was recovered from a woman in her 30s in good health. The rearrangement uses TRBV27 and TRBJ2-1, with a weak D call TRBD2 (6 bases). Input material: naive CD4+ T cells sorted from blood. As for subset: CD45RA+ positively selected. The CDR3 DNA is TGTGCCAGCAGAAAAGCGGGTAGCTCCTACAATGAGCAGTTCTTC. It yields the protein CASRKAGSSYNEQFF.